What follows are 4 T cell receptor beta chains derived from one specimen sequenced in a study of blood T cell repertoires in COVID-19 (dated by TCRdb to 2020 to 2022). The library was built by means of the immunoSEQ multiplex PCR assay. Drawn from immuneACCESS, this table holds only the in-frame rearrangements with V and J called that TCRdb kept. Clones are partly lost; checked studies trace under half to an unresolved V gene and leave the rest unexplained. Within this sample are 270,000 or so clones, with 80% to 90% of them counted one time only. The ten top clones hold 5% to 8% of the sample. The source material was PBMCs or T cells enriched from blood (not recorded which). The receptor source for this set is a woman in her 50s who had been exposed to COVID-19.

The CDR3 is CASTGTGSQATEAFF. The DNA for the CDR3 is TGTGCCAGCACCGGGACAGGAAGCCAGGCTACTGAAGCTTTCTTT. The gene calls are TRBV6-5 and TRBJ1-1, with 8 positions matching TRBD1. V shed 7 bases, J shed 5 bases, and the junction held 12 bases outside the gene matches. CDR1 MNHEY and CDR2 SVGAGI come from the germline V gene. The CDR3 is 15 amino acids.

The chain combines TRBV29-1 with TRBJ2-5, with a possible D match to TRBD2 (5 bases). Germline lookup yields CDR1 SQVTM and CDR2 ANQGSEA. V gave up 4 bases and J gave up 2 bases, with 17 bases separating them. The CDR3 has 15 amino acids. The chain's CDR3 is CSVGLVRAQQETQYF. The CDR3 DNA follows: TGCAGCGTTGGACTTGTGAGGGCTCAACAAGAGACCCAGTACTTC.

The chain is built from TRBV19 and TRBJ2-6, with D perhaps matching TRBD1 (5 bases). Germline V CDR1 and CDR2: LNHDA, SQIVND (reference sequence). The CDR3 extends over 16 amino acids. Trimming took 5 bases from V and 0 from J, leaving 11 bases between them. The CDR3 coding sequence is TGTGCCAGTAGTGTCGACGGACACTCTGGGGCCAACGTCCTGACTTTC. It translates to CASSVDGHSGANVLTF.

This clone appeared once. The chain joins TRBV5-4 to TRBJ2-3; TRBD1 aligns across 8 bases. The germline V gene encodes CDR1 SGHNT and CDR2 YYREEE (reference sequence). The CDR3 is 16 amino acids. V shed 4 bases and J 6 bases; nucleotides not matched to a gene: 13. Here the CDR3 reads CASSPKKPGGGDTQYF. CDR3 nucleotides: TGTGCCAGCAGCCCGAAAAAACCAGGGGGCGGGGATACGCAGTATTTT.